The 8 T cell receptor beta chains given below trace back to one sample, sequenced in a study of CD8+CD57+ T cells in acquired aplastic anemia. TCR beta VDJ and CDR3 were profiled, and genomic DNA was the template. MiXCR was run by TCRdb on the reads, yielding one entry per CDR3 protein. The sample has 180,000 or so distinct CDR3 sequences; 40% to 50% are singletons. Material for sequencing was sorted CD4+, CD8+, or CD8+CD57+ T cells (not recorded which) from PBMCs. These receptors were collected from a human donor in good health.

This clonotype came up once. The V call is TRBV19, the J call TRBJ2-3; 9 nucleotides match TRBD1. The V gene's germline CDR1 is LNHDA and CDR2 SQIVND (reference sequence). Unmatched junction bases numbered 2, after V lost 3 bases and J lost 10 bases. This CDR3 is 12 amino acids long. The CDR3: CASSIDRGAQYF. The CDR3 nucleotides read TGTGCCAGTAGTATCGACAGGGGGGCGCAGTATTTT.

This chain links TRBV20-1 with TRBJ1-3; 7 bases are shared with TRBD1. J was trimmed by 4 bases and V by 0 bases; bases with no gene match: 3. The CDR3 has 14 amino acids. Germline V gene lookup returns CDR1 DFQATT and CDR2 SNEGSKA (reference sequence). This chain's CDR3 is CSARETGRGNTIYF. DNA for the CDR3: TGCAGTGCTAGAGAGACAGGGAGGGGAAACACCATATATTTT.

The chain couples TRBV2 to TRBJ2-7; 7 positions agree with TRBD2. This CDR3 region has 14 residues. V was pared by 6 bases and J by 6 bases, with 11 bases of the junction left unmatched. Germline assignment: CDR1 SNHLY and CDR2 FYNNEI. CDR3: CASRLGLGFGEQYF. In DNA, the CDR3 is TGTGCCAGCAGACTAGGACTAGGGTTCGGCGAGCAGTACTTC.

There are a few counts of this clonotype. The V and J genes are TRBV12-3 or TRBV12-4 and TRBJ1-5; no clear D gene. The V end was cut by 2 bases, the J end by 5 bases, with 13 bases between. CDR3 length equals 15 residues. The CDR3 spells CASSLSRSAHQPQHF. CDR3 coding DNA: TGTGCCAGCAGTTTATCCAGGTCGGCGCATCAGCCCCAGCATTTT.

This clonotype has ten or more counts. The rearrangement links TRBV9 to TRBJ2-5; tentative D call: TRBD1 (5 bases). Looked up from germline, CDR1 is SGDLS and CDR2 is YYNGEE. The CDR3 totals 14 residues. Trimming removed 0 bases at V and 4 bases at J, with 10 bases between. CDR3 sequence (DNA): TGTGCCAGCAGCGTAGCACCCCAGGGAGAGACCCAGTACTTC. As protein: CASSVAPQGETQYF.

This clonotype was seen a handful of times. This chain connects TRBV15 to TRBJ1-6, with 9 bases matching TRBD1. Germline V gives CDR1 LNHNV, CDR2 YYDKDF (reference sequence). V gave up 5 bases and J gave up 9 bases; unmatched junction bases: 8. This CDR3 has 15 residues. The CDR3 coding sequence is TGTGCCACCAGCGGCGGGACAGGGAGAGGTTCACCCCTCCACTTT. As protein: CATSGGTGRGSPLHF.

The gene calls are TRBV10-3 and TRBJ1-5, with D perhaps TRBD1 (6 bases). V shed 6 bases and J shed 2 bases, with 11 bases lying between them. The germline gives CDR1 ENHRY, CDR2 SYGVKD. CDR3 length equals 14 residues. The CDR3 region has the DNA TGTGCCATCAGGGAGGGGGATGGCAATCAGCCCCAGCATTTT. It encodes CAIREGDGNQPQHF.

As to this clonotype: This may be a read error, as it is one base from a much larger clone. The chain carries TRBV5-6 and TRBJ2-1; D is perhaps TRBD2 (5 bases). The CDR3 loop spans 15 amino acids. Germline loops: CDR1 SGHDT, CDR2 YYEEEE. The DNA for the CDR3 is TGTGCCAGCAGCCAGGAGGTGAGCTCCTACACTGAGCAGTTCTTC. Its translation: CASSQEVSSYTEQFF.